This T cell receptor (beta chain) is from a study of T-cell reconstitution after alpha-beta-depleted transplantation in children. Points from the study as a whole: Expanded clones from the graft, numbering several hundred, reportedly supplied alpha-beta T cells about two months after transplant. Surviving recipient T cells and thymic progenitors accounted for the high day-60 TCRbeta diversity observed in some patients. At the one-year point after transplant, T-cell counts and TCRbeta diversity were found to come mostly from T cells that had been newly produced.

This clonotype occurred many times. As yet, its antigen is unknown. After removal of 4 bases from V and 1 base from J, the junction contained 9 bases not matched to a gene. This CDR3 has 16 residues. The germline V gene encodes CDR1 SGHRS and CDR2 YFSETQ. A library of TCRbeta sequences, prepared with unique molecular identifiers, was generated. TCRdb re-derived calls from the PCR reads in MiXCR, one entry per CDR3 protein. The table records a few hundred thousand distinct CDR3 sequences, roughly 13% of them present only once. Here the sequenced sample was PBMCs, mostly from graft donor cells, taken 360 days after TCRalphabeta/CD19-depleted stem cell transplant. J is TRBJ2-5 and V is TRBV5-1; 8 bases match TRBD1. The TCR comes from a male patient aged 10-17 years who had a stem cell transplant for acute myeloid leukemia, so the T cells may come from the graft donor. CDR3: CASSISYRGSQETQYF. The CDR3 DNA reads TGCGCCAGCAGCATATCTTACAGGGGGAGCCAAGAGACCCAGTACTTC.